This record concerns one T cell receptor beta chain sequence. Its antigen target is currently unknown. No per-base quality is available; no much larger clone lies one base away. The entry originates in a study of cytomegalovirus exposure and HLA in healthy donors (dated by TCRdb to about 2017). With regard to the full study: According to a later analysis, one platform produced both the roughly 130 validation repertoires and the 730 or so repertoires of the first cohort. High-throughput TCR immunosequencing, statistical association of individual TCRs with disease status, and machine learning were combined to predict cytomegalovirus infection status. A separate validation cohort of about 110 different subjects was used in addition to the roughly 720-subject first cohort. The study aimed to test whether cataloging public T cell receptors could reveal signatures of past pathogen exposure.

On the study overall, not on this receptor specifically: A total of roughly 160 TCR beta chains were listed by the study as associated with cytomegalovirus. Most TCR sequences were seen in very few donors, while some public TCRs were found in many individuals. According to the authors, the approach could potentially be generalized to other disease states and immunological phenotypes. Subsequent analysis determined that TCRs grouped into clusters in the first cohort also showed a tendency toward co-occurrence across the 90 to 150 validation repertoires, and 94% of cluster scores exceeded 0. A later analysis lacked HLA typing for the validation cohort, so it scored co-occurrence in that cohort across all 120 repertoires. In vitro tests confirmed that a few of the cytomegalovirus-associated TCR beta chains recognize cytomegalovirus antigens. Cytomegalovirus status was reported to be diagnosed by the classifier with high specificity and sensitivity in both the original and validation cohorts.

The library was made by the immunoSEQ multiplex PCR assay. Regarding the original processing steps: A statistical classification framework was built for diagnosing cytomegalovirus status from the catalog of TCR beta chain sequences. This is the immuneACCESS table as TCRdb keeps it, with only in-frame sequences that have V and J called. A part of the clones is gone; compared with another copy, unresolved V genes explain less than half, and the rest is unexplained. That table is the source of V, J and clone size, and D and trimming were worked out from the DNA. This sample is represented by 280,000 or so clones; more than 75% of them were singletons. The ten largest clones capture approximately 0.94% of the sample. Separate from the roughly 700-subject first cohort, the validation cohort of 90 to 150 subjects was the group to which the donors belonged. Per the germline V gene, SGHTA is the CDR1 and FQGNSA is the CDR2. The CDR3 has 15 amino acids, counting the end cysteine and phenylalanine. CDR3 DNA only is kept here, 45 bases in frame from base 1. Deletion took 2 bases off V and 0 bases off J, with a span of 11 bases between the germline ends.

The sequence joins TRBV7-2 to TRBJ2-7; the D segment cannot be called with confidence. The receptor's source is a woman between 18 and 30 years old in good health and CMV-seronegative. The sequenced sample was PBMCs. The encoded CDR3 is CASSLILRSSYEQYF. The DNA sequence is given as TGTGCCAGCAGCTTAATTCTGCGGAGCTCCTACGAGCAGTACTTC.